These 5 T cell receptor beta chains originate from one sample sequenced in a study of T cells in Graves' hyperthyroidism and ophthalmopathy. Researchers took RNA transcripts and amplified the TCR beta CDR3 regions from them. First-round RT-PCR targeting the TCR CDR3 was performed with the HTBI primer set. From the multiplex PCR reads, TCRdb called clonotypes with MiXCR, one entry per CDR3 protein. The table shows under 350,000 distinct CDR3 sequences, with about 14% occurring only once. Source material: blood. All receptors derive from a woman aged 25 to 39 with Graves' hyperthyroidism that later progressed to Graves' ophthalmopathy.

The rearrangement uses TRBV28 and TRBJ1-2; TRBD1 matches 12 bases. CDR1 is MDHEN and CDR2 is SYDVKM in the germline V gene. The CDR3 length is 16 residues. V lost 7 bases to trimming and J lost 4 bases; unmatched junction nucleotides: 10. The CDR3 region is CASIGTGGDYGYGYTF. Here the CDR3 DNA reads TGTGCCAGCATCGGGACAGGGGGCGACTATGGCTATGGCTACACCTTC.

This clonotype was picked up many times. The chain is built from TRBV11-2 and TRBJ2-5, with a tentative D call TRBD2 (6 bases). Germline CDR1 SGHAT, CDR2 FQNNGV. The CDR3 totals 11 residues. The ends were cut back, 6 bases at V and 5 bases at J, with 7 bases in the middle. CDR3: CASRRGETQYF. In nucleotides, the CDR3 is TGTGCCAGCAGGCGGGGTGAGACCCAGTACTTC.

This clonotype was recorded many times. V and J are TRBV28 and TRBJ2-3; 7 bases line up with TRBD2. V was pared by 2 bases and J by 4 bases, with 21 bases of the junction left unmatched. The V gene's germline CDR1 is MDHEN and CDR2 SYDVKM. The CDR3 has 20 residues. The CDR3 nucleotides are TGTGCCAGCAGTTTAGGGTATGCCCTAGGTCGGGAGGCCCCCTCAGATACGCAGTATTTT. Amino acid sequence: CASSLGYALGREAPSDTQYF.

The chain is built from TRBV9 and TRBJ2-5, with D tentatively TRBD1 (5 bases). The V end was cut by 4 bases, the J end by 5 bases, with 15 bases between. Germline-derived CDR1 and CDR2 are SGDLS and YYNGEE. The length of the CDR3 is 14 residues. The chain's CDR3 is CASSFDQGLETQYF. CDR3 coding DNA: TGTGCCAGCAGCTTTGATCAGGGCCTCGAGACCCAGTACTTC.

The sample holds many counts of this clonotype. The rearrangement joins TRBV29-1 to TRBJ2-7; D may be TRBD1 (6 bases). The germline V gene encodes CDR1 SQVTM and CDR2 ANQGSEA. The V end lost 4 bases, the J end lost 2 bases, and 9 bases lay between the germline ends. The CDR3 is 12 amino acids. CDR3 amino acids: CSVAGQTYEQYF. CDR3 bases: TGCAGCGTTGCGGGACAAACCTACGAGCAGTACTTC.